This is a list of T cell receptor beta chains from one sample in a study of blood T cell repertoires in COVID-19. Produced via immunoSEQ multiplex PCR; TCRdb's table is partial and in-frame only. Among about 430,000 clones, 80% to 90% were seen once, and the ten largest hold 1% to 1.3%. Sequenced sample: PBMCs or T cells enriched from blood (not recorded which). Receptor source: a man aged 25 to 45 who had recovered from COVID-19. Both conserved end residues are part of each CDR3. D genes are given only for firm matches. The size entry is marked missing in some rows and otherwise reads once, few, many or a size class.

TRBV5-1	TRBD2	many	TRBJ2-1	CASSFEGREGLKNEQFF	TGCGCCAGCAGCTTTGAAGGACGGGAGGGCCTGAAAAATGAGCAGTTCTTC
TRBV6-5	TRBD1	NA	TRBJ1-2	CASSRTGRQAYGYTF	TGTGCCAGCAGCAGGACAGGGAGGCAGGCCTATGGCTACACCTTC
TRBV27	NA	NA	TRBJ1-5	CASSSGQYNQPQHF	TGTGCCAGCAGTTCTGGACAGTACAATCAGCCCCAGCATTTT
TRBV7-9	TRBD2	once	TRBJ2-7	CASSLFVAGRYEQYF	TGTGCCAGCAGCTTATTTGTAGCGGGACGGTACGAGCAGTACTTC
TRBV5-1	TRBD2	NA	TRBJ2-1	CASSLIAGTYNEQFF	TGCGCCAGCAGCCTAATAGCGGGGACTTACAATGAGCAGTTCTTC
TRBV5-3	NA	NA	TRBJ1-1	CARSLEGNVEAFF	TGTGCCAGAAGCTTAGAGGGAAACGTAGAAGCTTTCTTT
TRBV30	TRBD2	NA	TRBJ2-3	CAWGLAGLADTQYF	TGTGCCTGGGGACTAGCGGGACTTGCAGATACGCAGTATTTT
TRBV12-3/TRBV12-4	TRBD1	NA	TRBJ1-1	CASSPTGWTEAFF	TGTGCCAGCAGTCCGACAGGGTGGACTGAAGCTTTCTTT
TRBV5-5	TRBD2	NA	TRBJ2-1	CASSSHSLAGGNEQFF	TGTGCCAGCAGCTCGCACTCATTAGCGGGAGGGAATGAGCAGTTCTTC
TRBV9	NA	NA	TRBJ1-2	CASTPGLSLYGYTF	TGTGCCAGCACCCCGGGACTTTCCCTTTATGGCTACACCTTC
TRBV7-9	NA	NA	TRBJ2-3	CASSLAAGADTQYF	TGTGCCAGCAGCTTAGCGGCAGGGGCAGATACGCAGTATTTT
TRBV6-1	TRBD2	NA	TRBJ2-4	CASSERGGAKNIQYF	TGTGCCAGCAGTGAACGGGGGGGAGCCAAAAACATTCAGTACTTC
TRBV30	NA	NA	TRBJ1-5	CAWESQGMNQPQHF	TGTGCCTGGGAGTCTCAGGGGATGAATCAGCCCCAGCATTTT
TRBV30	TRBD1	NA	TRBJ1-6	CAWDNPGQNSPLHF	TGTGCCTGGGATAACCCGGGACAGAATTCACCCCTCCACTTT
TRBV5-1	NA	NA	TRBJ2-7	CASSLRSDLSSYEQYF	TGCGCCAGCAGCTTAAGGTCGGACTTGAGCTCCTACGAGCAGTACTTC
TRBV28	NA	NA	TRBJ2-1	CASLGGGALSYNEQFF	TGTGCCAGCTTAGGGGGAGGGGCTTTATCCTACAATGAGCAGTTCTTC
TRBV27	NA	NA	TRBJ1-6	CASSLFFGGTSSYNSPLHF	TGTGCCAGCAGTTTATTTTTCGGGGGGACGAGCTCCTATAATTCACCCCTCCACTTT
TRBV27	TRBD1	NA	TRBJ1-1	CASSSAPGTGVRAEAFF	TGTGCCAGCAGTTCCGCTCCCGGGACAGGGGTCAGGGCTGAAGCTTTCTTT
TRBV25-1	TRBD2	NA	TRBJ2-3	CASSDRLAGGTDTQYF	TGTGCCAGCAGTGACAGACTAGCGGGAGGCACAGATACGCAGTATTTT
TRBV3-1/TRBV3-2	NA	NA	TRBJ1-2	CASSQWGGGYTF	TGTGCCAGCAGCCAGTGGGGCGGCGGCTACACCTTC
TRBV24-1	NA	NA	TRBJ2-5	CATSDLRSGTTPNWKTQYF	TGTGCCACCAGTGATTTAAGATCCGGGACAACTCCCAATTGGAAGACCCAGTACTTC
TRBV30	TRBD1	NA	TRBJ1-5	CASARQGQPQHF	TGTGCCTCCGCCAGACAGGGCCAGCCCCAGCATTTT
TRBV2	NA	NA	TRBJ2-7	CASSDRGASYEQYF	TGTGCCAGCAGTGATCGGGGGGCGTCCTACGAGCAGTACTTC
TRBV13	NA	NA	TRBJ1-6	CASSSRTVNSPLHF	TGTGCCAGCAGCTCCCGGACAGTTAATTCACCCCTCCACTTT
TRBV9	TRBD1	NA	TRBJ2-2	CASSVGTGLTGELFF	TGTGCCAGCAGCGTCGGGACAGGGCTTACCGGGGAGCTGTTTTTT
TRBV5-1	NA	NA	TRBJ2-5	CASSSTPGVGAQETQYF	TGCGCCAGCAGTTCGACCCCGGGGGTTGGGGCACAAGAGACCCAGTACTTC
TRBV4-1	TRBD2	once	TRBJ2-3	CASSPRGTSGSTDTQYF	TGCGCCAGCAGCCCGAGGGGGACTAGCGGTTCCACAGATACGCAGTATTTT
TRBV6-1	NA	once	TRBJ1-5	CASSENRVVNQPQHF	TGTGCCAGCAGTGAAAACAGGGTTGTCAATCAGCCCCAGCATTTT
TRBV27	NA	NA	TRBJ1-2	CASSLSMGGAYGYTF	TGTGCCAGCAGTTTATCGATGGGGGGGGCCTATGGCTACACCTTC